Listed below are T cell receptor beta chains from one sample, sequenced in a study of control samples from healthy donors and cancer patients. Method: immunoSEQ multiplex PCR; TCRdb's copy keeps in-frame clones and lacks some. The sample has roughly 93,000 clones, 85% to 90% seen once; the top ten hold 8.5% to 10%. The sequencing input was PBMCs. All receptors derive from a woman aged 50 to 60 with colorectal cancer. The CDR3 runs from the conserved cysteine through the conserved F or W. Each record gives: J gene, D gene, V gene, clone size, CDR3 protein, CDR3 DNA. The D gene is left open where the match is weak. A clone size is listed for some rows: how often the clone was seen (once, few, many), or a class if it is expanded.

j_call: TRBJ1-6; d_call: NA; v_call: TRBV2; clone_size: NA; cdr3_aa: CASIGRRANSPLHF; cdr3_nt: TGTGCCAGCATCGGGCGAAGGGCCAATTCACCCCTCCACTTT
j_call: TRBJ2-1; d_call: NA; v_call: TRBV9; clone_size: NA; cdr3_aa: CASSPTPELSYNEQFF; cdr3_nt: TGTGCCAGCAGCCCCACCCCAGAGCTCTCCTACAATGAGCAGTTCTTC
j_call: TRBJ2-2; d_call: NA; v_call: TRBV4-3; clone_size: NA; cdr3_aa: CASSQEVGGLNTGELFF; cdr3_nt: TGCGCCAGCAGCCAAGAGGTTGGGGGCCTGAACACCGGGGAGCTGTTTTTT
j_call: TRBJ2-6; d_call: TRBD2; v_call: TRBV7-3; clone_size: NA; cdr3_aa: CASSLAGGSSGANVLTF; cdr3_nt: TGTGCCAGCAGCTTAGCGGGGGGCAGCTCTGGGGCCAACGTCCTGACTTTC
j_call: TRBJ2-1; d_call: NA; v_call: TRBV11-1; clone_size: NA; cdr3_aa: CASSLAKSSYNEQFF; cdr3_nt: TGTGCCAGCAGCTTAGCTAAGAGCTCCTACAATGAGCAGTTCTTC
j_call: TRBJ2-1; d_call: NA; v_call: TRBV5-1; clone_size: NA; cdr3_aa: CASSLATQGGNEQFF; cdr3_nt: TGCGCCAGCAGCTTGGCTACTCAGGGGGGCAATGAGCAGTTCTTC
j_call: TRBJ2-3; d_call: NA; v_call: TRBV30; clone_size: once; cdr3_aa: CAWSLPGSDTQYF; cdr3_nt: TGTGCCTGGAGTCTACCGGGGTCAGATACGCAGTATTTT
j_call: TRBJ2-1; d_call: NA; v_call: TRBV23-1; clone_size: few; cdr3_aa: CASSQSSADQTYNEQFF; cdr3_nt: TGCGCCAGCAGTCAATCGTCGGCAGATCAAACCTACAATGAGCAGTTCTTC
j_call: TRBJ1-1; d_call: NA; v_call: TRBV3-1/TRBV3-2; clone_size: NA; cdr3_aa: CASSLNRAAEAFF; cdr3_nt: TGTGCCAGCAGCCTAAACAGAGCGGCTGAAGCTTTCTTT
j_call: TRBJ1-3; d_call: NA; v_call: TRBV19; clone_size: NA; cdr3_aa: CASSMRGTPGNTIYF; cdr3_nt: TGTGCCAGTAGTATGCGGGGGACTCCTGGAAACACCATATATTTT
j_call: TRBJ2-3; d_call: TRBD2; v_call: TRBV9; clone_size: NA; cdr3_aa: CASSVAVAVTSTSTDTQYF; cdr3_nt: TGTGCCAGCAGCGTAGCTGTGGCCGTGACTAGCACTAGCACAGATACGCAGTATTTT
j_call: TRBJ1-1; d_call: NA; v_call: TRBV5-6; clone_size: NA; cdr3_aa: CASSLMRGTEAFF; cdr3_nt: TGTGCCAGCAGCTTGATGAGGGGGACTGAAGCTTTCTTT
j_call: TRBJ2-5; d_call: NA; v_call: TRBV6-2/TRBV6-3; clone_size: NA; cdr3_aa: CASSDVLETQYF; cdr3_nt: TGTGCCAGCAGCGACGTTCTGGAGACCCAGTACTTC
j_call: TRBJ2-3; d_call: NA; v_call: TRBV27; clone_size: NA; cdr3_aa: CASGRSTGAITDTQYF; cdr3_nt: TGTGCCAGCGGACGATCCACCGGGGCCATTACAGATACGCAGTATTTT
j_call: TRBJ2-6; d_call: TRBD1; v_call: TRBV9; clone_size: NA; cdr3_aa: CASSAMRTGATNVLTF; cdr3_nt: TGTGCCAGCAGCGCGATGAGGACAGGGGCGACCAACGTCCTGACTTTC
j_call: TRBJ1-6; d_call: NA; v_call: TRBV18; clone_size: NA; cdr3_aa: CASSPSDLNSPLHF; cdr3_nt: TGTGCCAGCTCACCCTCCGACCTAAATTCACCCCTCCACTTT
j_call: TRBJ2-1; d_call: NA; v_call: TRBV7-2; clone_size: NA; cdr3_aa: CASSFNSYNEQFF; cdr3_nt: TGTGCCAGCAGTTTTAACTCCTACAATGAGCAGTTCTTC
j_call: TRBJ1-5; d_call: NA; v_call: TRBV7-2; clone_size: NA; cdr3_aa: CASSPGRNQPQHF; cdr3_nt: TGTGCCAGCAGCCCAGGGCGCAATCAGCCCCAGCATTTT
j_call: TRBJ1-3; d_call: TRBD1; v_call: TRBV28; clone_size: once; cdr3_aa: CASSFLTGVGNTIYF; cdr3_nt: TGTGCCAGCAGTTTTTTAACAGGGGTTGGAAACACCATATATTTT
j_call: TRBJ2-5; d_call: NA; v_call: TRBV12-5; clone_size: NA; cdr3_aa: CASGLVAGFQETQYF; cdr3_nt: TGTGCTAGTGGTTTGGTAGCCGGGTTCCAAGAGACCCAGTACTTC
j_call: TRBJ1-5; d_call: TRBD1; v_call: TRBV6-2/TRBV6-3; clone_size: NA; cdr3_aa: CASSGQGARGQPQHF; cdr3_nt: TGTGCCAGCAGTGGACAGGGGGCGAGAGGTCAGCCCCAGCATTTT
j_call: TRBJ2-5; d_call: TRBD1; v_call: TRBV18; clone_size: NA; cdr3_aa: CASSPLTGGEETQYF; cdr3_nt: TGTGCCAGCTCACCACTGACAGGGGGCGAAGAGACCCAGTACTTC
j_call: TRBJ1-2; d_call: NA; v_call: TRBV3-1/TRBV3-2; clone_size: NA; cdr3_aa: CASSQDIGGYTF; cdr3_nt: TGTGCCAGCAGCCAAGATATAGGGGGCTACACCTTC
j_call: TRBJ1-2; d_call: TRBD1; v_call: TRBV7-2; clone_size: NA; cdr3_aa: CASSYLGQGLGGYTF; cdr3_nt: TGTGCCAGCAGTTACCTCGGACAGGGGCTGGGTGGCTACACCTTC
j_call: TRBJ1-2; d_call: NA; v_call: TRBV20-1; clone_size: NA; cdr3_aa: CSALDGYGYTF; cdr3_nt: TGCAGTGCTCTTGACGGCTATGGCTACACCTTC
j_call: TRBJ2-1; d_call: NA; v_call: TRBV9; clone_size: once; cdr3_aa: CASSAVLSSYNEQFF; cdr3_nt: TGTGCCAGCAGCGCCGTCCTTAGCTCCTACAATGAGCAGTTCTTC
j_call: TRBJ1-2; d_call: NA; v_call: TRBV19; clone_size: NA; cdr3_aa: CASRPPGFNYGYTF; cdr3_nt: TGTGCCAGTAGGCCGCCCGGGTTTAACTATGGCTACACCTTC
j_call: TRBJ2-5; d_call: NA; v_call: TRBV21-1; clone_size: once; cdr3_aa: CASSATGRVPETQYF; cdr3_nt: TGTGCCAGCAGCGCAACAGGGAGGGTGCCAGAGACCCAGTACTTC